Below, one T cell receptor (beta chain) is given with its context. The data are from a study of T cell changes during pregnancy in multiple sclerosis. The CDR3 is 14 residues long. Germline CDR1 and CDR2: MNHEY and SVGAGI. J gave up 4 bases and V 5 bases, and 2 bases lay outside the gene matches. Profiled with immunoSEQ multiplex PCR; TCRdb holds only in-frame clones, not every one. The sample holds tens of thousands of clones, roughly 90% seen once. This specimen consisted of peripheral blood, obtained in the first trimester of pregnancy. This TCR was sampled from a female donor in good health, enrolled as a control in a pregnancy study. The chain couples TRBV6-5 to TRBJ2-7, with 13 bases fitting TRBD2. For the CDR3, the DNA is TGTGCCAGCAGTAGGACTAGCGGGAGTTACGAGCAGTACTTC. Translating gives CASSRTSGSYEQYF.